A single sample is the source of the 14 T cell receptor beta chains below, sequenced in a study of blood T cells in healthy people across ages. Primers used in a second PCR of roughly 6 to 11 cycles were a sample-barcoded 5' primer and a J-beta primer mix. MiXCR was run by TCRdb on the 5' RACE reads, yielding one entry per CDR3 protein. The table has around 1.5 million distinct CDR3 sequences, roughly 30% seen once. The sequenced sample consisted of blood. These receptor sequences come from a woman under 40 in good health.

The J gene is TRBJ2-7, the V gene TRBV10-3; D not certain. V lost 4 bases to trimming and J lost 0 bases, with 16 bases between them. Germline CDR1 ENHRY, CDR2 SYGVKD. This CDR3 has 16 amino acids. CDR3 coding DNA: TGTGCCATCAGTGGGTCGGCGCCCAGGAGCTCCTACGAGCAGTACTTC. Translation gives CAISGSAPRSSYEQYF.

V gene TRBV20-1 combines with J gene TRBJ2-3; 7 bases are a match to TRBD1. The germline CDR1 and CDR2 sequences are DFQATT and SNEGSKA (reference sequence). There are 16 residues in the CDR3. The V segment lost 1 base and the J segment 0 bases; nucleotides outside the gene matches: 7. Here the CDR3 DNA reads TGCAGTGCTAGAGCTCCCCCAGGGGGTAGCACAGATACGCAGTATTTT. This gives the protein CSARAPPGGSTDTQYF.

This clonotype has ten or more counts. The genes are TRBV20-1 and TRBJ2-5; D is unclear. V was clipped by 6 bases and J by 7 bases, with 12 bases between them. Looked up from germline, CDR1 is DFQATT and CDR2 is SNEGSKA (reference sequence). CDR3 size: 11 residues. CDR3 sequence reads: CSATPGGTQYF. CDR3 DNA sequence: TGCAGTGCCACACCTGGCGGGACCCAGTACTTC.

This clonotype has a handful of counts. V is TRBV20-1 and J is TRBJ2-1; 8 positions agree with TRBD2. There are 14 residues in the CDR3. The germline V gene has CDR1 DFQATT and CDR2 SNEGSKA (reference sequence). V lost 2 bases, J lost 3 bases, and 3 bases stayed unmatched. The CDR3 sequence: CSARSGSLYNEQFF. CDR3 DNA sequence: TGCAGTGCTAGAAGCGGGAGTCTCTACAATGAGCAGTTCTTC.

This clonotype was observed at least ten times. The CDR3 sequence: CASSLGTGVRYF. CDR3 DNA: TGCGCCAGCAGCCTAGGGACAGGAGTACGGTACTTC. The V and J genes are TRBV4-1 and TRBJ2-5, with 8 bases fitting TRBD1. The CDR3 has 12 amino acids. Germline V lookup: CDR1 MGHRA, CDR2 YSYEKL. V lost 4 bases, J lost 13 bases, and 8 bases stayed unmatched.

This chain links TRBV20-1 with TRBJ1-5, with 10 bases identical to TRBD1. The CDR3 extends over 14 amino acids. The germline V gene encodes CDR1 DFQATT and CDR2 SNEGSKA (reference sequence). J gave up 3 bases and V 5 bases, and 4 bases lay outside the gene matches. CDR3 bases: TGCAGTGCTTGGGACAGGGGATACAATCAGCCCCAGCATTTT. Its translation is CSAWDRGYNQPQHF.

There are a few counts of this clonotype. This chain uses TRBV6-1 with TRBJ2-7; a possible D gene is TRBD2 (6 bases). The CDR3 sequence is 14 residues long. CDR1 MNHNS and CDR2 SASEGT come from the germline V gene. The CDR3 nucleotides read TGTGCATCGCGGGGCAGAGGGGTCTCCTACGAGCAGTACTTC. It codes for CASRGRGVSYEQYF.

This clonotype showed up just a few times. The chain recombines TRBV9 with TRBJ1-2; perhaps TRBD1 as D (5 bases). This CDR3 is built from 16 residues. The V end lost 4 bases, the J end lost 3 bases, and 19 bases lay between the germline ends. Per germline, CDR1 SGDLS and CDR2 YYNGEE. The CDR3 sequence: CASSPHVRGFDYGYTF. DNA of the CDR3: TGTGCCAGCAGCCCCCATGTTCGGGGCTTTGACTATGGCTACACCTTC.

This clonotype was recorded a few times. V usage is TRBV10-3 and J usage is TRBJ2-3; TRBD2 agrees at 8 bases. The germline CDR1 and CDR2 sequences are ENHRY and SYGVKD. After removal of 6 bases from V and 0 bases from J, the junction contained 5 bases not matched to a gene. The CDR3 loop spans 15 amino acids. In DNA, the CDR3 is TGTGCCATCAGGGGAGCGGGGGAGAGCACAGATACGCAGTATTTT. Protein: CAIRGAGESTDTQYF.

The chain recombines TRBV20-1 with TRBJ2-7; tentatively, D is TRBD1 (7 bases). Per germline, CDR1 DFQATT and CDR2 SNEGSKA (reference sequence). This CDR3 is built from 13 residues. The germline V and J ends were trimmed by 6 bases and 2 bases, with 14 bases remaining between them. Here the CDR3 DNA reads TGCAGTGCCACGGGGGACAGACCCTACGAGCAGTACTTC. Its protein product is CSATGDRPYEQYF.

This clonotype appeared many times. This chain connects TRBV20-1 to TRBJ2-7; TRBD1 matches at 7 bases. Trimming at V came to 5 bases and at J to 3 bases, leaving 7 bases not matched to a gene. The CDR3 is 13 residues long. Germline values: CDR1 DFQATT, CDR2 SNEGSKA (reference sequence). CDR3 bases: TGCAGTGCTCTATACAGGGGCAACTACGAGCAGTACTTC. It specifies CSALYRGNYEQYF.

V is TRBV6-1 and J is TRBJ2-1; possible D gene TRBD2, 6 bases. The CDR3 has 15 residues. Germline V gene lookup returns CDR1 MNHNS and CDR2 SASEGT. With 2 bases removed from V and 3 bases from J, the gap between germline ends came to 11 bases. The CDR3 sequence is CASSELTSSYNEQFF. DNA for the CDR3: TGTGCCAGCAGTGAACTTACTAGCAGCTACAATGAGCAGTTCTTC.

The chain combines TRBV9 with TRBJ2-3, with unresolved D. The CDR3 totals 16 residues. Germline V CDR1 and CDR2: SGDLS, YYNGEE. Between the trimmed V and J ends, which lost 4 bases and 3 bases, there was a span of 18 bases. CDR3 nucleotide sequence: TGTGCCAGCAGCCCCGGGCTAAAGTTAGTTACAGATACGCAGTATTTT. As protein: CASSPGLKLVTDTQYF.

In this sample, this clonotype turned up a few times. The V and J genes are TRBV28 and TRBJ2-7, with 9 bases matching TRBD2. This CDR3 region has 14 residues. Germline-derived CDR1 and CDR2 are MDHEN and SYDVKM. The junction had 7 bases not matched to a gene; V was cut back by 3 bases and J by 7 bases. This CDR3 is CASSLKTSGSEQYF. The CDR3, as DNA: TGTGCCAGCAGTTTGAAGACTAGCGGTTCTGAGCAGTACTTC. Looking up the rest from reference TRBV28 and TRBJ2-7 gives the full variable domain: DVKVTQSSRYLVKRTGEKVFLECVQDMDHENMFWYRQDPGLGLRLIYFSYDVKMKEKGDIPEGYSVSREKKERFSLILESASTNQTSMYLCASSLKTSGSEQYFGPGTRLTVT.